This T cell receptor (beta chain) was sequenced in a study of CD8+ T cells in alopecia areata. Study-wide background: Tofacitinib continued for 6 to 18 months and was then withheld for 6 months.

The treatment denotes: oral pan-JAK inhibitor, 5-10 mg twice daily. Collection of lesional scalp punch biopsies and peripheral blood was performed in alopecia areata patients. The germline gives CDR1 GTSNPN, CDR2 SVGIG (reference sequence). Trimming took off 1 base at V and 5 bases at J, with 14 bases between the two ends. The CDR3 consists of 14 residues. This clone was observed once. Reverse transcribed after extraction, RNA yielded cDNA as the sequencing template. This table comes from immunoSEQ multiplex PCR, and its TCRdb copy is limited to in-frame clones, with some not included. Counted here are over 250,000 clones, 60% occurring once; the ten biggest clones make up more than 0.85%.

The sequencing here drew on CD4+ T cells sorted from blood, taken around week 54, from a patient treated with tofacitinib. The chain joins TRBV30 to TRBJ2-5, with a possible D match to TRBD2 (6 bases). The TCR was taken from a human donor with alopecia areata. CDR3 DNA sequence: TGTGCCTGGAGTGAGCATATCAGCGGGGAGACCCAGTACTTC. Encoded protein: CAWSEHISGETQYF.